This TCR beta chain emerged from a study of shared clonotypes between healthy human individuals. Repertoires were generated with immunoSEQ multiplex PCR, while TCRdb's copy carries only in-frame clones and drops some. The sample lists roughly 1,000,000 clones; approximately 80% were seen once. The source is a man aged 18 to 29 in good health. Some clones in this sample may be carry-over from other donors' samples. The sequenced sample consisted of memory CD4+ T cells from PBMCs. Subset noted: CD45RA-negative fraction.

The CDR3 DNA follows: TGTGCCAGCCGTAGTGGACTGCATTCACCCCTCCACTTT. This encodes CASRSGLHSPLHF. V gene TRBV28 combines with J gene TRBJ1-6, with D unresolved. This CDR3 has 13 residues. The V gene lost 8 bases and the J gene lost 8 bases, with 13 bases spanning the gap. Per germline, CDR1 MDHEN and CDR2 SYDVKM.